This T cell receptor (beta chain) originates from a study of T-cell reconstitution after alpha-beta-depleted transplantation in children. The TCRbeta library incorporated unique molecular identifiers. Each CDR3 protein is one row after TCRdb ran MiXCR on the PCR reads. The repertoire holds some 500,000 distinct CDR3 sequences, with approximately 20% as singletons. Germline loops: CDR1 DFQATT, CDR2 SNEGSKA (reference sequence). V shed 1 base and J 4 bases; nucleotides not matched to a gene: 9. CDR3 size: 16 residues. This clonotype was seen more than once but under ten times. The sequenced sample was PBMCs from the stem cell graft donor, obtained from the stem cell graft. The gene calls are TRBV20-1 and TRBJ2-3; 9 bases fit TRBD1. The clonotype comes from a human donor who donated a stem cell graft to a child with acute lymphoblastic leukemia. The CDR3 bases are TGCAGTGCTAGAGGAGGACAGGGGTGGACTGCAGATACGCAGTATTTT. It translates to CSARGGQGWTADTQYF.